Listed here is a single TCR beta chain. Its matching antigen is unknown. The record originates from a study of T-cell memory formation after mild COVID-19. Study-wide context: TCR clusters were largely donor specific. General study results and limits: Pre-infection memory contained some responding clones, which suggested that cross-reactive memory had joined. Largely, contracting CD4+ clones fell within CM and EM, and contracting CD8+ clones within EMRA.

The germline gives CDR1 LNHDA, CDR2 SQIVND (reference sequence). Trimming at V came to 8 bases and at J to 3 bases, leaving 6 bases not matched to a gene. The CDR3 has 13 amino acids. Constant-segment primers were used for 5'RACE, and the resulting TCR alpha and TCR beta cDNA libraries carried sample barcodes and UMIs. TCRdb processed the 5' RACE reads anew with MiXCR; each CDR3 protein has one entry. The sample shows 350,000 to 450,000 distinct CDR3 sequences, 25% to 30% of them seen only once. Input material: PBMCs or a T cell subset sorted from them (not recorded which). The sequence was collected from an adult woman who had mild COVID-19 (a few samples of this study predate the infection). Cell type and time point are not known. The chain recombines TRBV19 with TRBJ1-2; 7 nucleotides match TRBD1. CDR3 region: CASSRQGHYGYTF. The CDR3 DNA sequence: TGTGCCAGTTCAAGACAGGGTCACTATGGCTACACCTTC. The full variable domain, rest sourced from reference TRBV19 and TRBJ1-2, is DGGITQSPKYLFRKEGQNVTLSCEQNLNHDAMYWYRQDPGQGLRLIYYSQIVNDFQKGDIAEGYSVSREKKESFPLTVTSAQKNPTAFYLCASSRQGHYGYTFGSGTRLTVV.